This paragraph reports one TCR beta chain. The entry originates in a study of PD-L1 blockade in urothelial cancer. The overall study: Males with bladder-origin urothelial cancer made up about 90% of the 29 patients.

Data came from immunoSEQ multiplex PCR; TCRdb stores just in-frame clones and leaves some out. The sample holds tens of thousands of clones, roughly four fifths seen once. From germline, CDR1 is SGHVS and CDR2 FNYEAQ. The CDR3 consists of 17 residues. V was cut by 4 bases and J by 3 bases, with 21 bases left in between. The source material was PBMCs, sampled around atezolizumab (anti-PD-L1) treatment. The chain links TRBV7-6 to TRBJ1-1; possible D gene TRBD1, 5 bases. The sequence derives from a man aged 65 to 85 with urothelial cancer. The CDR3 is CASSSLGQGSWYTEAFF. CDR3 bases: TGTGCCAGCAGCTCCCTTGGGCAGGGATCGTGGTACACTGAAGCTTTCTTT.